The sequence of this TCR beta chain was determined in a study of neurological immune-mediated disorders. The authors made cDNA by 5'RACE with 10-nucleotide random UMIs. The output of every sequencing run, over 200 million TCR-beta sequences, came from 15-18 subjects. TCRdb analysed the 5' RACE reads with MiXCR anew, one entry per CDR3 protein. The sample lists 55,000 to 60,000 distinct CDR3 sequences, 3% to 4% occurring once. Germline V gene lookup returns CDR1 SGHDN and CDR2 FVKESK. The CDR3 sequence is 16 residues long. V shed 2 bases, J shed 4 bases, and the junction held 5 bases outside the gene matches.

The rearrangement links TRBV14 to TRBJ2-1, with TRBD2 matching 10 bases. The receptor was derived from a woman in her 30s with multiple sclerosis. What was sequenced was PBMCs. CDR3 amino acids: CASSQPTSGVYNEQFF. In DNA form, the CDR3 reads TGTGCCAGCAGCCAACCCACTAGCGGGGTATACAATGAGCAGTTCTTC.